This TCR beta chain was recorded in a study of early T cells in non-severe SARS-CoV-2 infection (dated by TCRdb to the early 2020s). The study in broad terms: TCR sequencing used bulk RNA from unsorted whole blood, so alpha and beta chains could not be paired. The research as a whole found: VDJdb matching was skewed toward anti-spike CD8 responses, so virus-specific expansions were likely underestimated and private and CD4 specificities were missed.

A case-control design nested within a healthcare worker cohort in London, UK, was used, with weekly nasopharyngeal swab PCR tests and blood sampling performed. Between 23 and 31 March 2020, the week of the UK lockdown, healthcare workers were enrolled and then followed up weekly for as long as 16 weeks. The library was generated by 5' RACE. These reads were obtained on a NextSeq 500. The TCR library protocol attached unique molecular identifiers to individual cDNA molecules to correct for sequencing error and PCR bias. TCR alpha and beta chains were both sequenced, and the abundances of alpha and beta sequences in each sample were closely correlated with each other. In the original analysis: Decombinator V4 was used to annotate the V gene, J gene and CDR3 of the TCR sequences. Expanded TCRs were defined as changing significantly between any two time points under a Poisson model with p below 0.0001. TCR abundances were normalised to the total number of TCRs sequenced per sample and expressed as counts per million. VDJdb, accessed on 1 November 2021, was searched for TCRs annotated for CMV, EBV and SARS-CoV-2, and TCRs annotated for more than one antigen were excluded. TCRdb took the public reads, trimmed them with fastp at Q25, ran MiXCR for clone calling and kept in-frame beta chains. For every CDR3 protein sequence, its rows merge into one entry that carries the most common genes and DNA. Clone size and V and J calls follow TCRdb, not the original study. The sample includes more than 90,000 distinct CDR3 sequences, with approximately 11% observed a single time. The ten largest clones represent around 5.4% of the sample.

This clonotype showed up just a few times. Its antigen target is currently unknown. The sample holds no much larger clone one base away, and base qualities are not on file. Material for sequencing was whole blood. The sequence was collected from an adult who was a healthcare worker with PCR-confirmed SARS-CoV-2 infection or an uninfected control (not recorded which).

CDR3 region: CASGPGTGSGNTIYF. The nucleotide sequence reads TGTGCCAGCGGACCCGGGACAGGGTCTGGAAACACCATATATTTT. This chain joins TRBV11-2 to TRBJ1-3; the junction holds 9 bases that match TRBD1. CDR1 is given as SGHAT and CDR2 as FQNNGV, both from the germline V gene. Unmatched junction bases come to 6, with V trimmed by 8 bases and J by 1 base. Reading from cysteine to phenylalanine, the CDR3 counts 15 amino acids. Left in the record is the CDR3 DNA by itself, 45 bases read in frame from the first base.